These T cell receptor beta chains were read from a single sample in a study of blood T cell repertoires in COVID-19. Using immunoSEQ multiplex PCR, the repertoire was profiled, and TCRdb retains in-frame clones only, with some absent. The sample shows hundreds of thousands of clones, more than 80% of them seen only once. Sequencing was performed on peripheral blood. These receptors came from a woman over 75 with acute or convalescent COVID-19. Each CDR3 is given with its conserved first and last residue. D genes are given only for firm matches. The listing skips clone size in some rows; elsewhere it reads once, few, many or a size class.

CDR3nt	CDR3aa	j_gene	d_gene	v_gene	abundance
TGTGCCACCAGCAGAGGGTCAGGACAGGGGCTTTCTTATGGCTACACCTTC	CATSRGSGQGLSYGYTF	TRBJ1-2	TRBD1	TRBV15	.
TGTGCCAGCAGTTACTTACTCGGGGAGACCCAGTACTTC	CASSYLLGETQYF	TRBJ2-5	.	TRBV6-2/TRBV6-3	.
TGTGCCAGCAGCCTATTAGCGGGGGGTGAGACCCAGTACTTC	CASSLLAGGETQYF	TRBJ2-5	TRBD2	TRBV9	.
TGTGCCAGCAGTGAGGACACGCCGCGCTACAATGAGCAGTTCTTC	CASSEDTPRYNEQFF	TRBJ2-1	.	TRBV6-1	once
TGTGCCAGCGCAACCGGTGTCGAGCAGTACTTC	CASATGVEQYF	TRBJ2-7	.	TRBV27	.
TGTGCCAGCAGTCACAGTCTAATCGGCTACACCTTC	CASSHSLIGYTF	TRBJ1-2	.	TRBV6-5	.
TGTGCCAGCAGCTTAGCCGGGGGGTACAATCAGCCCCAGCATTTT	CASSLAGGYNQPQHF	TRBJ1-5	.	TRBV7-2	once
TGTGCCAGCAGCTTAGGACCAGGGACAACGAACACCGGGGAGCTGTTTTTT	CASSLGPGTTNTGELFF	TRBJ2-2	.	TRBV7-2	.
TGTGCCAGCAGTGACAATCCAGGGACTTCTCGTTATGGCTACACCTTC	CASSDNPGTSRYGYTF	TRBJ1-2	.	TRBV25-1	.
TGTGCCAGCAGCGTAGCTCAGGGTGCTTACACTGAAGCTTTCTTT	CASSVAQGAYTEAFF	TRBJ1-1	.	TRBV9	.
TGTGCCAGCAGCCCTGGAGGAGTAGGACTAGACCCCACAGATACGCAGTATTTT	CASSPGGVGLDPTDTQYF	TRBJ2-3	TRBD2	TRBV14	.
TGTGCCTCCCTTCCGCGGGGGGCAGGGTTAGAGACCCAGTACTTC	CASLPRGAGLETQYF	TRBJ2-5	TRBD2	TRBV27	.